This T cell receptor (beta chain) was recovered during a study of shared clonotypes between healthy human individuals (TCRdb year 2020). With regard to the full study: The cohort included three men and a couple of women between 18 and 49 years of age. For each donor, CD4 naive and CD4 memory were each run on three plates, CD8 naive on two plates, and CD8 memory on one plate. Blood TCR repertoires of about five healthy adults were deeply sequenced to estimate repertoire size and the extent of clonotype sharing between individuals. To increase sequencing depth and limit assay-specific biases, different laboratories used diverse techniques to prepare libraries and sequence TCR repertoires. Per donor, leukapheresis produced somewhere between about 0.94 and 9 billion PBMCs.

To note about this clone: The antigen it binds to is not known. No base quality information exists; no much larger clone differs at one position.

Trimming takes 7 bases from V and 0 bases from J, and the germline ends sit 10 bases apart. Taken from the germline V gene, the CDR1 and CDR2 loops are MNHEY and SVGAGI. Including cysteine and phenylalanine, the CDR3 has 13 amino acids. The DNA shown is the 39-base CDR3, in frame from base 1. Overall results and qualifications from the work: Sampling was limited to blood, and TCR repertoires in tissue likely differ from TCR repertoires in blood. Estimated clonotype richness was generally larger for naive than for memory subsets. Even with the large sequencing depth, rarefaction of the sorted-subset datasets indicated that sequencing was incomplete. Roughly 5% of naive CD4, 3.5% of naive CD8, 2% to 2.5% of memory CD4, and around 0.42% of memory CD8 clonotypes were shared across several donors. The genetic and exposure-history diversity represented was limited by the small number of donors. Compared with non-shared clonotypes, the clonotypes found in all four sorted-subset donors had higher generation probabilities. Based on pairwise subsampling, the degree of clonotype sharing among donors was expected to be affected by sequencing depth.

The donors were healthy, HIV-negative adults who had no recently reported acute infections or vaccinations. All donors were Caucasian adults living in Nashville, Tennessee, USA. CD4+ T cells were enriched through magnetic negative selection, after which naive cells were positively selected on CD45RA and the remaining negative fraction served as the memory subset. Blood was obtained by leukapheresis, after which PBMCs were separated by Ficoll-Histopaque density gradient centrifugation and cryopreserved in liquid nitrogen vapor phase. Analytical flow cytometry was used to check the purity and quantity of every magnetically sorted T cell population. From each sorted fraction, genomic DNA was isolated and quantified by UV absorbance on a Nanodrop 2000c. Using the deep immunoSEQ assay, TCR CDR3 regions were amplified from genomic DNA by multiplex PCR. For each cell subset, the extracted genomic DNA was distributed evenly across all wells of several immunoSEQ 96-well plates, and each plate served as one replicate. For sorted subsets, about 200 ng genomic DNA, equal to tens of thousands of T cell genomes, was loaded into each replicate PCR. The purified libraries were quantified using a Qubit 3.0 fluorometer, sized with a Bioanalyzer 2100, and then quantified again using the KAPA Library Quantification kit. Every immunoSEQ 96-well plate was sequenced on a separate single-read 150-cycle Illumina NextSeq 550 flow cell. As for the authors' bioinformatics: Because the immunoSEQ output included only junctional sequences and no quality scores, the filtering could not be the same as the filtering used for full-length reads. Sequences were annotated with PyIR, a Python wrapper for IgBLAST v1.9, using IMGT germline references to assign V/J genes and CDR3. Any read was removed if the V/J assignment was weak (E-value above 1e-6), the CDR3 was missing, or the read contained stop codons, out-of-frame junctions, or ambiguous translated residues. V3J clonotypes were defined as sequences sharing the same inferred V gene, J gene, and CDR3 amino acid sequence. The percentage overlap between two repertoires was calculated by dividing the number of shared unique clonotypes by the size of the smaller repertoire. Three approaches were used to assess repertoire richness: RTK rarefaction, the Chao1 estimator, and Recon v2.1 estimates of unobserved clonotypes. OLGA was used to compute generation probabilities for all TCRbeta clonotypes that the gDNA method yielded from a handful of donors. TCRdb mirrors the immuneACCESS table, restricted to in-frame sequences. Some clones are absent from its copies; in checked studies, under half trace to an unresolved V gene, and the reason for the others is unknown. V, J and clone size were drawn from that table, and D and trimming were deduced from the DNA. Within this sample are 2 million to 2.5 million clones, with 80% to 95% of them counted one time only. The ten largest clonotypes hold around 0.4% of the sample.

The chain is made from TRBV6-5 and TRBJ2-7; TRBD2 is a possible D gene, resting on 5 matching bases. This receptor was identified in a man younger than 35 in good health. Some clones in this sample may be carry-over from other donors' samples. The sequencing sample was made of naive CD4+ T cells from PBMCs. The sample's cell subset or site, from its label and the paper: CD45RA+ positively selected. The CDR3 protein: CASKKGGSYEQYF. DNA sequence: TGTGCCAGCAAAAAAGGAGGCTCCTACGAGCAGTACTTC.